The TCR beta chain under discussion was sequenced for a study of cytomegalovirus exposure and HLA in healthy donors. Researchers ran the PCR with 60 Vbeta and 13 Jbeta primers. The table came from immunoSEQ multiplex PCR; TCRdb's copy has only in-frame clones and leaves some out. In the table there are some 150,000 clones, 80% of which are singletons. This clone occurred a few times. The target antigen is unknown. Study-wide findings and caveats: Exclusion as indistinguishable affected some V segments, including TRBV6-2 and TRBV6-3. The study flagged fewer than 200 TCR beta chains as cytomegalovirus-associated. Earlier analysis found most TCR beta V segments productive about 87% or about 30% of the time.

The study sampled nominally healthy donors, though unrecorded immune exposures were likely. V gave up 5 bases and J gave up 0 bases, with 14 bases separating them. The CDR3 length is 15 residues. Germline values: CDR1 PRHDT, CDR2 FYEKMQ (reference sequence). Sequencing was done on a sample of PBMCs. The chain uses TRBV13 and TRBJ2-7; D perhaps matches TRBD2 (6 bases). The sequence was obtained from a man aged 25-45 years in good health and CMV-seronegative. CDR3 bases: TGTGCCAGCAGCCACCCGGGGGTCCTCTCCTACGAGCAGTACTTC. Translating it yields CASSHPGVLSYEQYF.